The 32 T cell receptor beta chains below were found in one sample sequenced in a study of blood T cell repertoires in COVID-19. The method was immunoSEQ multiplex PCR; TCRdb's version includes in-frame clones alone and lacks a portion of them. The sample records more than 150,000 clones, roughly four fifths being singletons. The sequenced material came from PBMCs or T cells enriched from blood (not recorded which). The receptors derive from a man between 40 and 49 years old who had recovered from COVID-19.

The V and J genes are TRBV7-2 and TRBJ2-5, with D possibly matching TRBD2 (5 bases). V gave up 4 bases and J gave up 4 bases, with 25 bases separating them. The CDR3 has 18 residues. Germline loops: CDR1 SGHTA, CDR2 FQGNSA. CDR3 amino acids: CASSSLAHHESWGETQYF. The CDR3 DNA reads TGTGCCAGCAGCTCTCTAGCCCACCACGAGTCCTGGGGAGAGACCCAGTACTTC.

The J gene is TRBJ2-1, the V gene TRBV5-6; TRBD1 agrees at 9 bases. With V trimmed by 2 bases and J by 4 bases, 4 bases remained unmatched. Germline V gene data show CDR1 as SGHDT and CDR2 as YYEEEE. This CDR3 has 15 residues. CDR3 sequence reads: CASSFSGQGYNEQFF. The CDR3, as DNA: TGTGCCAGCAGCTTCAGCGGACAGGGGTACAATGAGCAGTTCTTC.

This clone was seen only once. This sequence joins TRBV5-1 and TRBJ1-4; a weak D match, TRBD1 (5 bases). V dropped 1 base and J dropped 4 bases, with 8 bases sitting between them. The germline V gene encodes CDR1 SGHRS and CDR2 YFSETQ. The length of the CDR3 is 14 residues. CDR3 sequence reads: CASSLLTVNEKLFF. The CDR3 DNA sequence: TGCGCCAGCAGCTTGCTGACAGTTAATGAAAAACTGTTTTTT.

The chain employs TRBV6-5 and TRBJ2-1; unclear D gene. CDR3 length: 15 amino acids. Germline CDR1 MNHEY, CDR2 SVGAGI. V shed 2 bases and J shed 0 bases, with 8 bases lying between them. Written as DNA, the CDR3 is TGTGCCAGCAGTTACAACGAGCTCTCCTACAATGAGCAGTTCTTC. Translated: CASSYNELSYNEQFF.

This sequence joins TRBV7-2 and TRBJ1-2, with TRBD1 matching over 9 bases. The junction had 8 bases not matched to a gene; V was cut back by 5 bases and J by 1 base. CDR3 length equals 16 residues. CDR1 SGHTA and CDR2 FQGNSA come from the germline V gene. The CDR3 DNA follows: TGTGCCAGCAGCCCCCGGGACAGGGCTTTTAACTATGGCTACACCTTC. Translated, it gives CASSPRDRAFNYGYTF.

The chain has TRBV24-1 and TRBJ2-6; D remains ambiguous. This CDR3 is built from 15 residues. V was shortened by 3 bases and J by 0 bases, with 5 bases between the two germline ends. The germline V gene encodes CDR1 KGHDR and CDR2 SFDVKD. Here the CDR3 reads CATSDALSGANVLTF. CDR3 nucleotide sequence: TGTGCCACCAGTGATGCGCTCTCTGGGGCCAACGTCCTGACTTTC.

V and J are TRBV5-1 and TRBJ1-2; a weak D match, TRBD1 (6 bases). This CDR3 is built from 14 residues. Germline V gene sequence: CDR1 SGHRS, CDR2 YFSETQ. The V and J ends lost 3 bases and 6 bases respectively, with 15 bases between them. CDR3 loop: CASSSGQLRDGYTF. The CDR3 DNA follows: TGCGCCAGCAGCTCAGGACAGCTCCGGGATGGCTACACCTTC.

The chain uses TRBV15 and TRBJ2-7, with D perhaps matching TRBD2 (6 bases). The CDR3 is 13 residues long. CDR1 is LNHNV, CDR2 YYDKDF, per germline (reference sequence). Deletions cut 4 bases from V and 3 bases from J, with 10 bases between. As DNA, the CDR3 is TGTGCCACCAGCACTTCTAGCGACTACGAGCAGTACGTC. This gives the protein CATSTSSDYEQYV.

The chain couples TRBV24-1 to TRBJ2-7, with D tentatively TRBD2 (5 bases). V lost 4 bases and J lost 6, with 12 bases in between. CDR1 is KGHDR and CDR2 is SFDVKD in the germline V gene. The length of the CDR3 is 13 residues. The CDR3 loop reads CATSDYGDGEQYF. The CDR3 DNA follows: TGTGCCACCAGTGACTACGGGGATGGCGAGCAGTACTTC.

The gene calls are TRBV25-1 and TRBJ2-1; TRBD2 matches at 11 bases. V lost 5 bases to trimming and J lost 5 bases; unmatched junction nucleotides: 11. The CDR3 sequence is 17 residues long. Looked up from germline, CDR1 is MGHDK and CDR2 is SYGVNS. CDR3 sequence: CASSRQPSGRMHNEQFF. Written as DNA, the CDR3 is TGTGCCAGCAGTCGACAGCCTAGCGGGAGGATGCACAATGAGCAGTTCTTC.

V and J are TRBV9 and TRBJ1-1, with D possibly TRBD1 on 5 matching bases. Germline CDR1 and CDR2: SGDLS and YYNGEE. The CDR3 covers 15 residues. V was shortened by 1 base and J by 1 base, with 11 bases between the two germline ends. CDR3: CASSVLGGPNTEAFF. The CDR3 DNA reads TGTGCCAGCAGCGTATTGGGGGGTCCGAACACTGAAGCTTTCTTT.

The sample holds one count of this clone. J is TRBJ2-3 and V is TRBV5-1, with 7 bases fitting TRBD2. The CDR3 extends over 16 amino acids. Per the germline V gene, CDR1 is SGHRS and CDR2 is YFSETQ. Trimming removed 4 bases from V and 3 bases from J; junction bases left unmatched: 11. The CDR3 sequence is CASSLAALSGTDTQYF. The CDR3 DNA reads as TGCGCCAGCAGCCTAGCGGCCCTATCGGGGACAGATACGCAGTATTTT. The variable domain in full, completed from reference TRBV5-1 and TRBJ2-3, reads KAGVTQTPRYLIKTRGQQVTLSCSPISGHRSVSWYQQTPGQGLQFLFEYFSETQRNKGNFPGRFSGRQFSNSRSEMNVSTLELGDSALYLCASSLAALSGTDTQYFGPGTRLTVL.

CDR3 loop: CASSPGQGGSPLHF. Here the CDR3 DNA reads TGTGCCAGCTCACCGGGACAGGGAGGTTCACCCCTCCACTTT. The chain has TRBV18 and TRBJ1-6; TRBD1 matches 9 bases. The V and J ends lost 3 bases and 9 bases, in that order; junction bases with no gene match: 3. The CDR3 contains 14 residues. CDR1 is KGHSH and CDR2 is LQKENI in the germline V gene.

The V gene is TRBV5-5, the J gene TRBJ2-7; TRBD1 agrees at 8 bases. V lost 4 bases to trimming and J lost 2 bases; unmatched junction nucleotides: 8. CDR3 length equals 15 residues. Germline-derived CDR1 and CDR2 are SGHKS and YYEKEE (reference sequence). CDR3 sequence (DNA): TGTGCCAGCAGCAGATCCGGGACAGGCCCCTACGAGCAGTACTTC. Translated: CASSRSGTGPYEQYF.

The J gene is TRBJ2-5, the V gene TRBV2; TRBD1 agrees at 8 bases. Germline CDR1 SNHLY, CDR2 FYNNEI. The CDR3 sequence is 13 residues long. The V segment lost 6 bases and the J segment 3 bases; nucleotides outside the gene matches: 3. The CDR3 spells CASSVQGEETQYF. DNA of the CDR3: TGTGCCAGCAGCGTACAGGGGGAAGAGACCCAGTACTTC.

The chain couples TRBV4-3 to TRBJ2-1, with 7 bases matching TRBD2. Germline V gene data show CDR1 as LGHNA and CDR2 as YSLEER. This CDR3 is 17 amino acids long. V gave up 0 bases and J gave up 1 base; unmatched junction bases: 6. The CDR3 sequence is CASSQDLPGRSYNEQFF. CDR3 DNA sequence: TGCGCCAGCAGCCAAGATCTCCCCGGGAGGTCCTACAATGAGCAGTTCTTC.

This clone has more than one count but fewer than ten. The chain uses TRBV9 and TRBJ1-2, with D hard to call. Trimming took 0 bases from V and 3 from J, leaving 3 bases between them. The CDR3 extends over 12 amino acids. The germline CDR1 and CDR2 sequences are SGDLS and YYNGEE. The CDR3 region is CASSVGHYGYTF. As DNA, the CDR3 is TGTGCCAGCAGCGTAGGGCACTATGGCTACACCTTC.

In its sample, this clone was seen once. The V gene is TRBV28, the J gene TRBJ2-1; 10 bases line up with TRBD1. V lost 2 bases, J lost 9 bases, and 10 bases stayed unmatched. Germline CDR1 is MDHEN and CDR2 is SYDVKM. This CDR3 spans 16 amino acids. CDR3 sequence: CASSLESDRGRGEQFF. CDR3 sequence (DNA): TGTGCCAGCAGTTTAGAGTCGGACAGGGGGAGAGGTGAGCAGTTCTTC. Complete variable domain (other parts from reference TRBV28 and TRBJ2-1): DVKVTQSSRYLVKRTGEKVFLECVQDMDHENMFWYRQDPGLGLRLIYFSYDVKMKEKGDIPEGYSVSREKKERFSLILESASTNQTSMYLCASSLESDRGRGEQFFGPGTRLTVL.

This clone came up a few times. The chain employs TRBV6-5 and TRBJ1-1; D gene uncertain. Germline V lookup: CDR1 MNHEY, CDR2 SVGAGI. The ends were cut back, 8 bases at V and 2 bases at J, with 9 bases in the middle. This CDR3 has 12 residues. The CDR3 coding sequence is TGTGCCAGCCATGGGCGTAACACTGAAGCTTTCTTT. It yields the protein CASHGRNTEAFF.

This sequence joins TRBV7-3 and TRBJ1-1, with D unclear. The germline CDR1 and CDR2 sequences are SGHTA and FQGTGA. This CDR3 spans 13 amino acids. Deletions cut 6 bases from V and 0 bases from J, with 8 bases between. For the CDR3, the DNA is TGTGCCAGCAGTGTACATATGAACACTGAAGCTTTCTTT. It encodes CASSVHMNTEAFF.

The chain uses TRBV28 and TRBJ2-1, with a possible D match to TRBD2 (5 bases). The germline gives CDR1 MDHEN, CDR2 SYDVKM. The CDR3 consists of 15 residues. Trimming took off 8 bases at V and 10 bases at J, with 24 bases between the two ends. The CDR3 DNA reads as TGTGCCAGCCCCCCCCGGGGAGCGGACCCCTCAGAGCAGTTCTTC. Encoded protein: CASPPRGADPSEQFF.

This chain uses TRBV19 with TRBJ1-5, with no clear D. The CDR3 is 17 residues long. V was shortened by 5 bases and J by 0 bases, with 17 bases between the two germline ends. CDR1 is LNHDA, CDR2 SQIVND, per germline (reference sequence). Here the CDR3 reads CASSSGPNTYSNQPQHF. In DNA, the CDR3 is TGTGCCAGTAGTTCAGGCCCGAACACATATAGCAATCAGCCCCAGCATTTT.

This sequence joins TRBV24-1 and TRBJ2-5; perhaps TRBD2 as D (6 bases). V was pared by 5 bases and J by 5 bases, with 14 bases between. Germline CDR1 is KGHDR and CDR2 is SFDVKD. CDR3 length equals 14 residues. CDR3 coding DNA: TGTGCCACCAGTGGCAAAGGGACTGAGGAGACCCAGTACTTC. It translates to CATSGKGTEETQYF.

The chain recombines TRBV19 with TRBJ2-6; D uncertain. This CDR3 has 15 residues. V was shortened by 8 bases and J by 1 base, with 12 bases between the two germline ends. Germline CDR1 and CDR2: LNHDA and SQIVND (reference sequence). Here the CDR3 DNA reads TGTGCCAGTTCAACAGTCCCTTCTGGGGCCAACGTCCTGACTTTC. Translated, it gives CASSTVPSGANVLTF.

This clone was counted many times. The V call is TRBV19, the J call TRBJ1-1; a weak D match, TRBD1 (5 bases). From germline, CDR1 is LNHDA and CDR2 SQIVND (reference sequence). The CDR3 is 15 amino acids. The germline V and J ends were trimmed by 2 bases and 0 bases, with 10 bases remaining between them. The CDR3 coding sequence is TGTGCCAGTAGTATATTAACAGGAATGAACACTGAAGCTTTCTTT. This codes for CASSILTGMNTEAFF.

The V gene is TRBV4-3, the J gene TRBJ2-3; tentative D call: TRBD2 (5 bases). The CDR3 has 15 residues. The germline V gene has CDR1 LGHNA and CDR2 YSLEER. V shed 0 bases and J shed 2 bases, with 9 bases lying between them. The CDR3 DNA sequence: TGCGCCAGCAGCCAAGATCCGGGATTCACAGATACGCAGTATTTT. Translated: CASSQDPGFTDTQYF.

The J gene is TRBJ1-1, the V gene TRBV27, with D uncertain. The V gene's germline CDR1 is MNHEY and CDR2 SMNVEV (reference sequence). CDR3 size: 15 residues. The V and J ends lost 6 bases and 5 bases respectively, with 19 bases between them. The CDR3 loop reads CASSYTTRGETEAFF. CDR3 bases: TGTGCCAGCAGCTACACCACGCGCGGAGAAACTGAAGCTTTCTTT.

The chain couples TRBV11-2 to TRBJ2-7; TRBD1 matches at 8 bases. The V segment lost 4 bases and the J segment 3 bases; nucleotides outside the gene matches: 5. Germline V gives CDR1 SGHAT, CDR2 FQNNGV. This CDR3 contains 14 residues. CDR3 sequence (DNA): TGTGCCAGCAGCTCGACAGGGGAGTTCTACGAGCAGTACTTC. It is translated as CASSSTGEFYEQYF. Together with reference TRBV11-2 and TRBJ2-7, the CDR3 gives the full variable domain: EAGVAQSPRYKIIEKRQSVAFWCNPISGHATLYWYQQILGQGPKLLIQFQNNGVVDDSQLPKDRFSAERLKGVDSTLKIQPAKLEDSAVYLCASSSTGEFYEQYFGPGTRLTVT.

The genes are TRBV7-8 and TRBJ2-7; TRBD2 is a possible D gene (6 bases). The CDR3 spans 13 residues. V gave up 5 bases and J gave up 4 bases, with 12 bases separating them. Germline CDR1 and CDR2: SGHVS and FQNEAQ. The CDR3 loop reads CASSPGESYEQYV. Here the CDR3 DNA reads TGTGCCAGCAGCCCGGGGGAATCATACGAGCAGTACGTC.

The chain has TRBV7-2 and TRBJ2-2; 8 bases match TRBD2. Per germline, CDR1 SGHTA and CDR2 FQGNSA. CDR3 length: 16 amino acids. V trimming: 3 bases; J trimming: 2 bases; junction bases outside the gene matches: 5. In nucleotides, the CDR3 is TGTGCCAGCAGCTTCCGACTAGCGTACAACACCGGGGAGCTGTTTTTT. Protein sequence: CASSFRLAYNTGELFF.

The sample holds a few counts of this clone. J is TRBJ2-5 and V is TRBV2, with D possibly being TRBD2 (6 bases). CDR1 and CDR2 from the germline V gene are SNHLY and FYNNEI. The CDR3 totals 13 residues. The V end lost 6 bases, the J end lost 3 bases, and 11 bases lay between the germline ends. Written as DNA, the CDR3 is TGTGCCAGCAGCCAGACTAGTGAAGAGACCCAGTACTTC. This codes for CASSQTSEETQYF.

The V and J genes are TRBV15 and TRBJ2-5; no reliable D call. Germline-derived CDR1 and CDR2 are LNHNV and YYDKDF (reference sequence). V was trimmed by 2 bases and J by 1 base, leaving 5 bases between them. The CDR3 runs to 13 residues. The CDR3 DNA follows: TGTGCCACCAGCAGATCTACCCAAGAGACCCAGTACTTC. This codes for CATSRSTQETQYF. Drawing the rest from reference TRBV15 and TRBJ2-5, the complete variable domain is DAMVIQNPRYQVTQFGKPVTLSCSQTLNHNVMYWYQQKSSQAPKLLFHYYDKDFNNEADTPDNFQSRRPNTSFCFLDIRSPGLGDTAMYLCATSRSTQETQYFGPGTRLLVL.